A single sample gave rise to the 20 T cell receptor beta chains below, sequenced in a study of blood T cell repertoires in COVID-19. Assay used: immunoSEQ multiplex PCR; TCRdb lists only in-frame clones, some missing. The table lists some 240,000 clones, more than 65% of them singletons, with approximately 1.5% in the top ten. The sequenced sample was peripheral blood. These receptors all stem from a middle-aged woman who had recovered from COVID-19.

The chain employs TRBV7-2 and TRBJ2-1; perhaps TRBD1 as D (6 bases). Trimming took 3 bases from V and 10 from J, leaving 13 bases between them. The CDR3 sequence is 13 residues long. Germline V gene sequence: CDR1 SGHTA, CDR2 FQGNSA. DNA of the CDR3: TGTGCCAGCAGCTTGGGCCAGGGGATCGAGCAGTTCTTC. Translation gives CASSLGQGIEQFF.

The CDR3 DNA follows: TGTGCCAGCAGTAACCGTCCCGGGACAGGGACGGAGACCCAGTACTTC. Translating gives CASSNRPGTGTETQYF. The V call is TRBV6-2 or TRBV6-3, the J call TRBJ2-5; 9 positions match TRBD1. This CDR3 has 16 amino acids. From germline, CDR1 is MNHEY and CDR2 SVGEGT. The ends lost 5 bases at V and 5 bases at J; junction bases unmatched: 12.

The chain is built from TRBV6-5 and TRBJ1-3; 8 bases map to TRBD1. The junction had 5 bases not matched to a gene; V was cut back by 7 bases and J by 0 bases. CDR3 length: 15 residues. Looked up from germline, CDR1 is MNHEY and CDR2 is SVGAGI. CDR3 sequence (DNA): TGTGCCAGCACTCGACAGGGGAACTCTGGAAACACCATATATTTT. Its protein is CASTRQGNSGNTIYF.

The CDR3 loop reads CASSFSGGGNNEQFF. The CDR3 nucleotides are TGTGCCAGCAGTTTTAGCGGGGGGGGAAACAATGAGCAGTTCTTC. The V and J genes are TRBV2 and TRBJ2-1, with 11 nucleotides matching TRBD2. The CDR3 is made up of 15 amino acids. In germline, CDR1 is SNHLY, CDR2 FYNNEI. Trimming cost V 5 bases and J 5 bases; bases outside gene matches: 5.

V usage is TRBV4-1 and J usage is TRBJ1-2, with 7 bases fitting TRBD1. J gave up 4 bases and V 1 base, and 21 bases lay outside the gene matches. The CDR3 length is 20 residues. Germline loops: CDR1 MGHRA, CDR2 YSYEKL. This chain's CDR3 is CASSQGSHSGLGQELYGYTF. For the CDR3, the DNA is TGCGCCAGCAGCCAAGGTTCTCATTCGGGCCTCGGACAGGAACTCTATGGCTACACCTTC.

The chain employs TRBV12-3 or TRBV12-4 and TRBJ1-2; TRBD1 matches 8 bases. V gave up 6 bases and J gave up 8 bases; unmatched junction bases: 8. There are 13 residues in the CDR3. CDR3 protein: CASRRSGGRGYTF. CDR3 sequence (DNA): TGTGCCAGCAGACGGTCAGGGGGCCGAGGCTACACCTTC.

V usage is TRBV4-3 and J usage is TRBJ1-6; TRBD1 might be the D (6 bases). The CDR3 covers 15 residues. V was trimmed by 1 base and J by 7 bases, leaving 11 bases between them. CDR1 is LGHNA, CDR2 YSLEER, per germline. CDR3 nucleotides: TGCGCCAGCAGCCAAGTTTGGACAGCGAATTCACCCCTCCACTTT. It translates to CASSQVWTANSPLHF.

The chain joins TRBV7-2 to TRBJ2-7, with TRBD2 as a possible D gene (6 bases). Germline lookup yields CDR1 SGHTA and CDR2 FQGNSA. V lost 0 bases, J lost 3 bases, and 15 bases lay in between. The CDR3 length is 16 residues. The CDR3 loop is CASSLAAGLLHYEQYF. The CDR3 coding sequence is TGTGCCAGCAGCTTAGCTGCGGGACTCCTCCACTACGAGCAGTACTTC.

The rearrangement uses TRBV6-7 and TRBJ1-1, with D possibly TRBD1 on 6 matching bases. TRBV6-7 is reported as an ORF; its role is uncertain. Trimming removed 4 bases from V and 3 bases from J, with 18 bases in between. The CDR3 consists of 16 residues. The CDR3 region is CASSFAGSGDDTEAFF. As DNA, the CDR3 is TGTGCCAGCAGTTTCGCCGGTTCAGGGGACGACACTGAAGCTTTCTTT.

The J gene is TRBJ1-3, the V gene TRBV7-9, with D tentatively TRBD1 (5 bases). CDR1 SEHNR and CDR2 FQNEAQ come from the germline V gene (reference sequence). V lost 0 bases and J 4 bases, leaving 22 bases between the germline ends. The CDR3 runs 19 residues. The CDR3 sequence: CASSLARGSGGIPGNTIYF. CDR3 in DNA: TGTGCCAGCAGCTTAGCACGGGGGTCAGGAGGTATTCCCGGAAACACCATATATTTT.

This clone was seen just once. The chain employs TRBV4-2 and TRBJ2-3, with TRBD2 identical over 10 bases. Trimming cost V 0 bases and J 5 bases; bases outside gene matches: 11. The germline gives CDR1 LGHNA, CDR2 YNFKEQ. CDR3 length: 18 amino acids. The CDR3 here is CASSQDPQRGGYGDTQYF. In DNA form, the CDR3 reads TGTGCCAGCAGCCAAGATCCCCAGCGGGGGGGCTATGGAGATACGCAGTATTTT.

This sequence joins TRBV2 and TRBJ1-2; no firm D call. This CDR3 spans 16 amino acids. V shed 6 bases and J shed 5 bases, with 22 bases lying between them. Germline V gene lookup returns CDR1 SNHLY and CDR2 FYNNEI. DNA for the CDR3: TGTGCCAGCAGGAGGATTTTTGACCAAACTGTATATGGCTACACCTTC. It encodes CASRRIFDQTVYGYTF.

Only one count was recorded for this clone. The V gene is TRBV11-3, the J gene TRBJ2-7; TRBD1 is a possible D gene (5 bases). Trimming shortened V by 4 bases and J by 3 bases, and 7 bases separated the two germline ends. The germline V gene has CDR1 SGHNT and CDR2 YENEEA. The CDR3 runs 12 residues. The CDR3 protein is CASSSRDYEQYF. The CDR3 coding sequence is TGTGCCAGCAGCTCCAGGGACTACGAGCAGTACTTC. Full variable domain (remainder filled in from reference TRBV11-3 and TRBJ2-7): EAGVVQSPRYKIIEKKQPVAFWCNPISGHNTLYWYLQNLGQGPELLIRYENEEAVDDSQLPKDRFSAERLKGVDSTLKIQPAELGDSAVYLCASSSRDYEQYFGPGTRLTVT.

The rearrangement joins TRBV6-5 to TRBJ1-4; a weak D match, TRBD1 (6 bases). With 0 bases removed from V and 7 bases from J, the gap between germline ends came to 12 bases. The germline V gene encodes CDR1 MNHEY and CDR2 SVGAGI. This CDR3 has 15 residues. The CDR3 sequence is CASSYSQGRFEKLFF. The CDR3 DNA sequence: TGTGCCAGCAGTTACTCCCAGGGGCGCTTTGAAAAACTGTTTTTT.

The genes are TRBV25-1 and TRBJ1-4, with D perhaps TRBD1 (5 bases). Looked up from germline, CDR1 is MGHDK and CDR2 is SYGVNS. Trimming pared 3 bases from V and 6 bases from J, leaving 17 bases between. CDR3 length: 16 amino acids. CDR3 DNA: TGTGCCAGCAGTGACTCTTTAGACAGCGTCGATGAAAAACTGTTTTTT. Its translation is CASSDSLDSVDEKLFF. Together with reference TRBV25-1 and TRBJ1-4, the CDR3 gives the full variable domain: EADIYQTPRYLVIGTGKKITLECSQTMGHDKMYWYQQDPGMELHLIHYSYGVNSTEKGDLSSESTVSRIRTEHFPLTLESARPSHTSQYLCASSDSLDSVDEKLFFGSGTQLSVL.

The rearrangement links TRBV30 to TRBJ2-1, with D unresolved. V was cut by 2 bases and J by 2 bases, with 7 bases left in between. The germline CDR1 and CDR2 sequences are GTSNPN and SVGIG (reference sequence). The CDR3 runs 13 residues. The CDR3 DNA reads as TGTGCCTGGAGTTGGGCCCCCTACAATGAGCAGTTCTTC. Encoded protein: CAWSWAPYNEQFF.

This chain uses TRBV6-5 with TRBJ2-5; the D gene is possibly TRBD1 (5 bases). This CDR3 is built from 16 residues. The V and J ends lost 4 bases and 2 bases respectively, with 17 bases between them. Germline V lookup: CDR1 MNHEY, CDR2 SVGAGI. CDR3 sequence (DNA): TGTGCCAGCAGTTCCGAGTTAGGGGTCTATCAAGAGACCCAGTACTTC. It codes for CASSSELGVYQETQYF.

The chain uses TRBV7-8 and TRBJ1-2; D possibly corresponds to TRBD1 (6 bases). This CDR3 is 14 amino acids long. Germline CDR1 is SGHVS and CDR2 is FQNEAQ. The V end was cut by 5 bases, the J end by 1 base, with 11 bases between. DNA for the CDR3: TGTGCCAGCAGCGACAGGACGGGTAACTATGGCTACACCTTC. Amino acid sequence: CASSDRTGNYGYTF.

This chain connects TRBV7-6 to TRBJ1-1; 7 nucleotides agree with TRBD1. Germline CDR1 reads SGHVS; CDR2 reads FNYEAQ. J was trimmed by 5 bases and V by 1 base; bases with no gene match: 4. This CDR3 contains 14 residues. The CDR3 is CASSLVQGGTEAFF. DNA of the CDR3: TGTGCCAGCAGCTTAGTGCAGGGGGGTACTGAAGCTTTCTTT.

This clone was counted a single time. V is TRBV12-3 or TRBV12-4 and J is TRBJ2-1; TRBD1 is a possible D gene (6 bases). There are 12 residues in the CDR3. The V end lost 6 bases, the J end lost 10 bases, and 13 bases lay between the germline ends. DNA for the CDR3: TGTGCCAGCAGGAGACAGGAGCCGGAGCAGTTCTTC. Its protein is CASRRQEPEQFF.